At least ten counts were recorded for the clone carrying this T cell receptor (beta chain). Antigen: not known. The sample originates from a study of regulatory T cells in long-lasting Graves disease. Time point: newly diagnosed GD, antithyroid drugs for less than 3 months. From PBMCs, RNA was extracted and then used to make the TCR library. Overall study findings and caveats: Whereas about 870 public clonotypes were shared by new patients, persistent patients shared more, at some 3,000.

Arm-PCR of CDR3 regions with iRepertoire HTBI primers generated TCR beta libraries. Each CDR3 protein gets one entry after TCRdb re-called the multiplex PCR reads with MiXCR. This table has some 410,000 distinct CDR3 sequences, 15% to 20% appearing once. This CDR3 is 14 amino acids long. Trimming left V 2 bases short and J 1 base short, with 9 bases between. Germline V gene lookup returns CDR1 SEHNR and CDR2 FQNEAQ (reference sequence). This sample also appeared in a second study, on T cells in Graves' hyperthyroidism and ophthalmopathy.

The chain carries TRBV7-9 and TRBJ2-7, with D maybe TRBD1 (5 bases). The sequence was obtained from a woman aged 25 to 39 with Graves disease. Specimen: peripheral blood mononuclear cells (PBMCs), collected at new diagnosis, from a patient treated with antithyroid drugs. This chain's CDR3 is CASSLQQVSYEQYF. DNA of the CDR3: TGTGCCAGCAGCTTACAACAGGTTTCCTACGAGCAGTACTTC.